The 9 T cell receptor beta chains below all came from one sample that was sequenced in a study of shared clonotypes between healthy human individuals (dated by TCRdb to the early 2020s). CD8 naive samples consisted of CD45RO-negative cells that were positively selected for CCR7, yielding a CD45RA+CCR7+ population without TemRA cells. The library was obtained by the immunoSEQ multiplex PCR assay. Not all clones reach the TCRdb copy of this immuneACCESS table, which keeps in-frame sequences only. Checked studies attribute under half of the gap to unresolved V genes and leave the rest unexplained. The sample table contains about 590,000 clones; only one count was recorded for around 95% of them. The ten largest clones take up 0.085% to 0.11% of the sample. Source material: naive CD8+ T cells sorted from blood. In light of the paper, this sample's cell subset or site label describes: CD45RA+CCR7+. These TCRs come from a woman under 40 in good health.

The CDR3 sequence is CASSFMGGITEAFF. In DNA form, the CDR3 reads TGTGCCAGCAGCTTTATGGGGGGGATCACTGAAGCTTTCTTT. The gene calls are TRBV5-4 and TRBJ1-1, with a weak D call TRBD1 (5 bases). The CDR3 is made up of 14 amino acids. Between the trimmed V and J ends, which lost 2 bases and 4 bases, there was a span of 12 bases. Germline-derived CDR1 and CDR2 are SGHNT and YYREEE (reference sequence).

The chain carries TRBV7-2 and TRBJ1-2; no definite D call. Trimming removed 1 base at V and 9 bases at J, with 3 bases between. The germline V gene encodes CDR1 SGHTA and CDR2 FQGNSA. The CDR3 is made up of 10 amino acids. CDR3 nucleotide sequence: TGTGCCAGCAGCTTAGTGAGCTACACCTTC. Translation: CASSLVSYTF.

This chain joins TRBV6-5 and TRBJ2-1; unclear D gene. The CDR3 consists of 16 residues. V dropped 2 bases and J dropped 0 bases, with 11 bases sitting between them. CDR1 and CDR2 (germline): MNHEY, SVGAGI. CDR3 sequence (DNA): TGTGCCAGCAGTTACGGTCCCCTGAGCTCCTACAATGAGCAGTTCTTC. Translating gives CASSYGPLSSYNEQFF.

Worth noting for this clone: The DNA is omitted, as the CDR3 cannot be located on it reliably, and the CDR3 follows TCRdb's listing. J is TRBJ2-1 and V is TRBV7-9; the table calls TRBD2, which could not be checked here. Germline V gene lookup returns CDR1 SEHNR and CDR2 FQNEAQ (reference sequence). The CDR3 spans 15 amino acids, including both terminal residues. The CDR3: CASSSSGLAGNEQFF.

Regarding this clone: Different DNA sequences within this sample yield the same CDR3. This chain uses TRBV7-9 with TRBJ2-7, with D perhaps being TRBD1 or TRBD2 (5 bases each). Germline V gene data show CDR1 as SEHNR and CDR2 as FQNEAQ (reference sequence). The CDR3 is made up of 12 amino acids. Trimming took 6 bases from V and 6 from J, leaving 12 bases between them. CDR3 loop: CASSLGVGEQYF. CDR3 nucleotide sequence: TGTGCCAGCAGTCTGGGGGTGGGCGAGCAGTACTTC.

J is TRBJ1-2 and V is TRBV5-4; D remains ambiguous. The CDR3 sequence is 15 residues long. Germline V gives CDR1 SGHNT, CDR2 YYREEE (reference sequence). V was shortened by 0 bases and J by 4 bases, with 13 bases between the two germline ends. The DNA of the CDR3 is TGTGCCAGCAGCTTGGCCGTTTACCCCAGCTATGGCTACACCTTC. Translating it yields CASSLAVYPSYGYTF.

The chain combines TRBV30 with TRBJ2-3; D is tentatively TRBD1 or TRBD2 (6 bases each). Germline CDR1 and CDR2: GTSNPN and SVGIG (reference sequence). V shed 5 bases and J shed 3 bases, with 21 bases lying between them. The CDR3 loop spans 16 amino acids. CDR3 sequence reads: CAWARITGRRTDTQYF. CDR3 bases: TGTGCCTGGGCTAGAATTACAGGGAGGAGAACAGATACGCAGTATTTT.

The CDR3, as DNA: TGTGTCAGAAGCCTCCGGGGTACGCAGTATTTT. This encodes CVRSLRGTQYF. The chain links TRBV7-5 to TRBJ2-3; TRBD2 reflects the table's D call only, with no check against the DNA. TRBV7-5 is classified as a pseudogene. The CDR3 is made up of 11 amino acids.

The rearrangement uses TRBV20-1 and TRBJ1-1, with D unclear. The CDR3 length is 11 residues. Per the germline V gene, CDR1 is DFQATT and CDR2 is SNEGSKA (reference sequence). The ends were cut back, 5 bases at V and 11 bases at J, with 15 bases in the middle. CDR3 nucleotides: TGCAGTGCTCCATTACTCGGGTCGGCTTTCTTT. The encoded protein is CSAPLLGSAFF.